This T cell receptor (beta chain) was sequenced for a study of vaccination effects on CD4 cells after COVID-19. Expansion with viral peptide pools was applied to antigen-specific CD4+ T cells by the ViraFEST assay prior to sequencing. Culture proceeded for approximately 10 days, and CD4+ T cells were then isolated. Subjects were given two BNT162b2 or mRNA-1273 vaccine doses. Using immunoSEQ multiplex PCR, the repertoire was profiled, and TCRdb retains in-frame clones only, with some absent. Of about 59,000 clones listed, roughly 80% were seen once; the top ten hold approximately 1.9%. The ends were cut back, 1 base at V and 4 bases at J, with 8 bases in the middle. The V gene's germline CDR1 is SEHNR and CDR2 FQNEAQ (reference sequence). This CDR3 has 13 residues. This clone has just a few counts. Its matching antigen is unknown.

The sequence derives from a human donor who received a COVID-19 vaccine. The rearrangement joins TRBV7-9 to TRBJ2-7; D ambiguous. This specimen was CD4+ T cells from PBMCs cultured with HCoV-OC43 spike peptides, taken after COVID-19 vaccination. Subset given: HCoV-OC43 spike overlapping peptide pool stimulation. In DNA form, the CDR3 reads TGTGCCAGCAGCTTAGTGGGCGGTTACGAGCAGTACGTC. Its protein product is CASSLVGGYEQYV.